These 6 T cell receptor beta chains were sequenced from one sample in a study of T-cell memory formation after mild COVID-19. MiXCR was run by TCRdb on the 5' RACE reads, yielding one entry per CDR3 protein. The sample includes 540,000 or so distinct CDR3 sequences, just over 20% seen only once; the top ten take about 12%. Sample: PBMCs or a T cell subset sorted from them (not recorded which). The receptors here all came from an adult woman who had mild COVID-19 (a few samples of this study predate the infection). Cell type and time point are not known.

This clonotype was seen only a few times. This rearrangement joins TRBV5-6 to TRBJ2-7; 7 bases agree with TRBD1. The V and J ends lost 1 base and 9 bases, in that order; junction bases with no gene match: 10. This CDR3 spans 14 amino acids. Germline V gene lookup returns CDR1 SGHDT and CDR2 YYEEEE. This CDR3 is CASSLRGRGVGQYF. The CDR3 DNA sequence: TGTGCCAGCAGCTTGAGGGGGCGAGGAGTCGGGCAGTACTTC.

The V and J genes are TRBV5-1 and TRBJ2-2; D uncertain. Trimming pared 5 bases from V and 2 bases from J, leaving 10 bases between. Germline V gene data show CDR1 as SGHRS and CDR2 as YFSETQ. CDR3 length: 14 residues. CDR3 coding DNA: TGCGCCAGCAGGTTAGCTACAAACACCGGGGAGCTGTTTTTT. It yields the protein CASRLATNTGELFF.

The chain carries TRBV2 and TRBJ2-7, with D unresolved. Germline V gene sequence: CDR1 SNHLY, CDR2 FYNNEI. Trimming removed 8 bases from V and 3 bases from J, with 14 bases in between. The CDR3 totals 13 residues. The CDR3 spells CASLNPVDYEQYF. The DNA for the CDR3 is TGTGCCAGCTTAAATCCGGTGGACTACGAGCAGTACTTC.

This clonotype was seen only a few times. The V call is TRBV20-1, the J call TRBJ2-3, with D possibly matching TRBD1 (6 bases). The germline gives CDR1 DFQATT, CDR2 SNEGSKA (reference sequence). The CDR3 consists of 14 residues. Trimming pared 3 bases from V and 6 bases from J, leaving 16 bases between. In nucleotides, the CDR3 is TGCAGTGCTAGGGGTCTGGTGGGGGCGGATACGCAGTATTTT. Its translation: CSARGLVGADTQYF.

V gene TRBV3-1 combines with J gene TRBJ1-5; the D gene is possibly TRBD1 (6 bases). Per the germline V gene, CDR1 is LGHDT and CDR2 is YNNKEL (reference sequence). The length of the CDR3 is 14 residues. V was shortened by 3 bases and J by 7 bases, with 13 bases between the two germline ends. CDR3 in DNA: TGTGCCAGCAGCCAGAGTACAGGGAGACAGCCCCAGCATTTT. Its protein is CASSQSTGRQPQHF.

The chain is built from TRBV12-3 or TRBV12-4 and TRBJ2-6, with TRBD1 matching over 7 bases. The CDR3 loop spans 16 amino acids. After removal of 4 bases from V and 2 bases from J, the junction contained 5 bases not matched to a gene. CDR3 coding DNA: TGTGCCAGCAGTTCGCTAGGGGGCGCTGGGGCCAACGTCCTGACTTTC. It specifies CASSSLGGAGANVLTF.